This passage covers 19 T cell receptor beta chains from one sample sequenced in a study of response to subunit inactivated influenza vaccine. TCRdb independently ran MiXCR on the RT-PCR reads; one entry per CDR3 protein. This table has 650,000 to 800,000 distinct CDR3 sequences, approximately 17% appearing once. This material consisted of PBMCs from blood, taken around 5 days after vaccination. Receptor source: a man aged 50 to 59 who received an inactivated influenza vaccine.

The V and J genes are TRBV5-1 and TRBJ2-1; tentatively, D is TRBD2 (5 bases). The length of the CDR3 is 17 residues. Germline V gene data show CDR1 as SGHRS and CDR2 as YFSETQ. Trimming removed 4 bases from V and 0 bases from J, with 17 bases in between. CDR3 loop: CASSPRVLGGSYNEQFF. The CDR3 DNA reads TGCGCCAGCAGCCCAAGAGTACTAGGAGGCTCCTACAATGAGCAGTTCTTC.

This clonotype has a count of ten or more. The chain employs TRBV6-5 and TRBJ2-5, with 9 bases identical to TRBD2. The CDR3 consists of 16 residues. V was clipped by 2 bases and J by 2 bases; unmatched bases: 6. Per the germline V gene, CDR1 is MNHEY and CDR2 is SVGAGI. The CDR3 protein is CASSYRLAGRQETQYF. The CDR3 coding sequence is TGTGCCAGCAGTTACCGGCTAGCGGGAAGACAAGAGACCCAGTACTTC.

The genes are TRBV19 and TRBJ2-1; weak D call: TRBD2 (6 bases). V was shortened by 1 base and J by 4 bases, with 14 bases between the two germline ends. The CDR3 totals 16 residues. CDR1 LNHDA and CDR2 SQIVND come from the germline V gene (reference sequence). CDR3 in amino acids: CASSIALGGTYNEQFF. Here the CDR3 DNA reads TGTGCCAGTAGTATAGCCCTCGGCGGGACTTACAATGAGCAGTTCTTC.

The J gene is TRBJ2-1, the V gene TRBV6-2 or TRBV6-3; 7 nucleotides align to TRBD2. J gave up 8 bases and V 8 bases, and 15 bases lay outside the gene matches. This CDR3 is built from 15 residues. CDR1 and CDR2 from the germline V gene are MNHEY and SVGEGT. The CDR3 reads CASLPGLGSAYEQFF. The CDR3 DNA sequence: TGTGCCAGCCTGCCTGGACTAGGTTCTGCGTATGAGCAGTTCTTC.

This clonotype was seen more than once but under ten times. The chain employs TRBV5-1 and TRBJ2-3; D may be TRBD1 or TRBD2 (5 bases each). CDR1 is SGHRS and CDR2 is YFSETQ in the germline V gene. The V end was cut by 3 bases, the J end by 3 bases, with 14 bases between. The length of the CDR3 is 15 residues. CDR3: CASSSGAGRTDTQYF. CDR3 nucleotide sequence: TGCGCCAGCAGCTCCGGGGCAGGGCGTACAGATACGCAGTATTTT.

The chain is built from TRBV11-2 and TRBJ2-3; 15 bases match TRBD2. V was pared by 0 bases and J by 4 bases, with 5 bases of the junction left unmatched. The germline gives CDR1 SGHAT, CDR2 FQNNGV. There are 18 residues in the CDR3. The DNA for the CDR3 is TGTGCCAGCAGCTTAGATGAGGGACTAGCGGGGGGTTCAGATACGCAGTATTTT. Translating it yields CASSLDEGLAGGSDTQYF.

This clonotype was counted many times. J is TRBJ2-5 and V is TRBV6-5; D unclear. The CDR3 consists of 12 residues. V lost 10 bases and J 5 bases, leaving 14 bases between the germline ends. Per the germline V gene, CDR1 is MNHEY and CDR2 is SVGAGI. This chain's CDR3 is CATRFSRETQYF. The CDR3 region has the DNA TGTGCCACCAGGTTCTCCCGGGAGACCCAGTACTTC.

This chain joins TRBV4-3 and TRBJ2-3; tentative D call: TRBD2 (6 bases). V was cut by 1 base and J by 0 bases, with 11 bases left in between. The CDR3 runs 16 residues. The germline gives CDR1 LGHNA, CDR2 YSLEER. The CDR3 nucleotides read TGCGCCAGCAGCCAAGTAGCGGCCCTGAGCACAGATACGCAGTATTTT. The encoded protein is CASSQVAALSTDTQYF.

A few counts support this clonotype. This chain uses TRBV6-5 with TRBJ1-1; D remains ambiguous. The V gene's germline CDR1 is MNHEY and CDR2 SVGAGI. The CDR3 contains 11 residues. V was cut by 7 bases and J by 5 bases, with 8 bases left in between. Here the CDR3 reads CASNSRTEAFF. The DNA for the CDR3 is TGTGCCAGCAACAGCAGAACTGAAGCTTTCTTT.

CDR3 sequence reads: CASSQDGLAALTDTQYF. CDR3 DNA sequence: TGTGCCAGCAGCCAAGATGGGTTAGCGGCCCTCACAGATACGCAGTATTTT. The V gene is TRBV14, the J gene TRBJ2-3; weak D call: TRBD2 (6 bases). Germline V gene lookup returns CDR1 SGHDN and CDR2 FVKESK. This CDR3 has 17 residues. The ends were cut back, 0 bases at V and 2 bases at J, with 15 bases in the middle.

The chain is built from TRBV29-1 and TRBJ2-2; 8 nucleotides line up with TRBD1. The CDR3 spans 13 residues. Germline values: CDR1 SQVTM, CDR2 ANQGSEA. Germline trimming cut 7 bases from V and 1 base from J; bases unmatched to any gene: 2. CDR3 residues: CSAGQENTGELFF. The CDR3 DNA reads TGCAGCGCGGGACAGGAGAACACCGGGGAGCTGTTTTTT.

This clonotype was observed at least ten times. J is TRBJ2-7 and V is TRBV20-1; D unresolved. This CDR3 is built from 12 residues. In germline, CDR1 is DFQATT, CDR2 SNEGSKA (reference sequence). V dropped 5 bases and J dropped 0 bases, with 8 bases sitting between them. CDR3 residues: CSARLNSYEQYF. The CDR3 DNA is TGCAGTGCTCGACTTAACTCCTACGAGCAGTACTTC.

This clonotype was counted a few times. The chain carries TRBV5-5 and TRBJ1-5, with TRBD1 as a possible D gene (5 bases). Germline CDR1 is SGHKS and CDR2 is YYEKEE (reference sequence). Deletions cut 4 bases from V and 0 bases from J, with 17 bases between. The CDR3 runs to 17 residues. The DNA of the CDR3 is TGTGCCAGCAGCCATCGTTCAGGGCATAATAGCAATCAGCCCCAGCATTTT. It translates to CASSHRSGHNSNQPQHF.

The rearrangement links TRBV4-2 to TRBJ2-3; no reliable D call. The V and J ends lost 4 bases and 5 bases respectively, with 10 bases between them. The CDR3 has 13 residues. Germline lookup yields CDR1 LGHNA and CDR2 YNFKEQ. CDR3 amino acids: CASSLDMQDTQYF. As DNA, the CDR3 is TGTGCCAGCAGCCTCGACATGCAAGATACGCAGTATTTT.

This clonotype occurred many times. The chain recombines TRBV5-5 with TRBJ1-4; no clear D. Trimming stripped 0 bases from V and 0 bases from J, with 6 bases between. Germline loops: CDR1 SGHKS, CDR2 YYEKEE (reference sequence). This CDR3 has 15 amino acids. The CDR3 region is CASSLGIATNEKLFF. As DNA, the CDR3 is TGTGCCAGCAGCTTGGGTATCGCAACTAATGAAAAACTGTTTTTT.

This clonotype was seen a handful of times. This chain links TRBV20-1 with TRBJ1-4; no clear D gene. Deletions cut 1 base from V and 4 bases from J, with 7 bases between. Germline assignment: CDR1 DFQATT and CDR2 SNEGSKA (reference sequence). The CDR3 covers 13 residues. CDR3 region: CSARVLNNEKLFF. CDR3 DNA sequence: TGCAGTGCTAGAGTTCTAAATAATGAAAAACTGTTTTTT.

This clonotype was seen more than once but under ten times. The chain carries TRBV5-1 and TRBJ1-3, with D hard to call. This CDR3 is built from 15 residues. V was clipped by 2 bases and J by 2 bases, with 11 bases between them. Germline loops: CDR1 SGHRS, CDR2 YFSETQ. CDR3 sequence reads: CASSFANFTGNTIYF. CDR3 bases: TGCGCCAGCAGCTTTGCAAATTTCACTGGAAACACCATATATTTT.

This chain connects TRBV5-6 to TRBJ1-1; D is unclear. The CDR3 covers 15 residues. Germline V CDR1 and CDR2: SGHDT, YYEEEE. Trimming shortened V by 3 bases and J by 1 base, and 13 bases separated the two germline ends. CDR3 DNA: TGTGCCAGCAGCTACGGGTGGCCGCGGAACACTGAAGCTTTCTTT. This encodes CASSYGWPRNTEAFF.

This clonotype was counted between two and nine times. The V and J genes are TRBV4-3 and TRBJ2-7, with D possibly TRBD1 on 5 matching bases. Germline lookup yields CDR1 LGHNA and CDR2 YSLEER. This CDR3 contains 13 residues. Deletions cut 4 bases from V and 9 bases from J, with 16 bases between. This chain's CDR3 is CASSLGPLDGQYF. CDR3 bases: TGCGCCAGCAGCCTGGGGCCCCTGGACGGGCAGTACTTC.